The 25 T cell receptor beta chains below all came from one sample that was sequenced in a study of blood T cell repertoires in COVID-19. Generated by immunoSEQ multiplex PCR, the TCRdb table keeps only in-frame clones and is missing some. The sample has 150,000 to 250,000 clones, approximately 82% seen once. Sequences were obtained from peripheral blood. Receptors were obtained from a human donor with acute or convalescent COVID-19. The donor label of this sample is uncertain.

This clone was detected only once. The CDR3 DNA reads TGTGCCAGCAGCCCCCAGGCGGCGAAGGGGGAGACCCAGTACTTC. Translation: CASSPQAAKGETQYF. V usage is TRBV7-9 and J usage is TRBJ2-5; TRBD1 is a possible D gene (5 bases). The CDR3 is 15 residues long. Trimming removed 5 bases at V and 5 bases at J, with 18 bases between. Germline V CDR1 and CDR2: SEHNR, FQNEAQ (reference sequence).

This clone came up once. The chain has TRBV6-2 or TRBV6-3 and TRBJ2-5; TRBD2 agrees at 10 bases. V trimming: 3 bases; J trimming: 8 bases; junction bases outside the gene matches: 12. CDR1 MNHEY and CDR2 SVGEGT come from the germline V gene. The CDR3 loop spans 16 amino acids. The CDR3 DNA is TGTGCCAGCAGTTATTTTAACAGCGCTAGCGGGAGTACCCAGTACTTC. This gives the protein CASSYFNSASGSTQYF.

The chain uses TRBV18 and TRBJ2-5; TRBD2 matches at 8 bases. The germline V gene has CDR1 KGHSH and CDR2 LQKENI. There are 12 residues in the CDR3. J was trimmed by 3 bases and V by 6 bases; bases with no gene match: 0. The CDR3 sequence is CASSGGEETQYF. CDR3 DNA sequence: TGTGCCAGCTCCGGGGGGGAAGAGACCCAGTACTTC.

This clone has more than one count but fewer than ten. V gene TRBV30 combines with J gene TRBJ1-2, with D maybe TRBD1 (5 bases). V was trimmed by 2 bases and J by 6 bases, leaving 10 bases between them. The CDR3 covers 12 residues. Germline lookup yields CDR1 GTSNPN and CDR2 SVGIG (reference sequence). The CDR3 DNA reads as TGTGCCTGGAGTCGGGTCAGGGATGGCTACACCTTC. It is translated as CAWSRVRDGYTF.

This clone was recorded only once. Other DNA sequences in the same sample also yield this CDR3. The CDR3 region has the DNA TGTGCCAGCAGTTCCGATCGGGGAACCTACGAGCAGTACTTC. Protein product: CASSSDRGTYEQYF. The chain recombines TRBV6-5 with TRBJ2-7; perhaps TRBD2 as D (5 bases). CDR3 length: 14 amino acids. Germline V gives CDR1 MNHEY, CDR2 SVGAGI. The ends were cut back, 4 bases at V and 2 bases at J, with 12 bases in the middle.

For the CDR3, the DNA is TGTGCCAGCAGCTTGCAGGGGGTTGTAACCGGGGAGCTGTTTTTT. It encodes CASSLQGVVTGELFF. The chain recombines TRBV7-9 with TRBJ2-2; 7 bases line up with TRBD1. CDR1 SEHNR and CDR2 FQNEAQ come from the germline V gene (reference sequence). This CDR3 has 15 residues. V lost 3 bases and J lost 5; bases outside the gene matches: 6.

The chain is built from TRBV10-3 and TRBJ2-1; 13 bases are shared with TRBD2. This CDR3 contains 14 residues. J gave up 7 bases and V 7 bases, and 4 bases lay outside the gene matches. In germline, CDR1 is ENHRY, CDR2 SYGVKD. CDR3 in amino acids: CAIMTGLAGNEQFF. In nucleotides, the CDR3 is TGTGCCATCATGACGGGACTAGCGGGAAATGAGCAGTTCTTC.

V gene TRBV19 combines with J gene TRBJ2-1, with 13 bases aligning to TRBD2. The germline V gene encodes CDR1 LNHDA and CDR2 SQIVND (reference sequence). This CDR3 has 20 residues. V lost 3 bases and J lost 1; bases outside the gene matches: 12. The CDR3 sequence is CASSIDIRTSGSWSYNEQFF. Written as DNA, the CDR3 is TGTGCCAGTAGTATTGATATAAGGACTAGCGGGAGCTGGTCCTACAATGAGCAGTTCTTC.

This clone occurred once. This chain connects TRBV6-5 to TRBJ2-1, with a possible D match to TRBD2 (5 bases). Germline CDR1 reads MNHEY; CDR2 reads SVGAGI. CDR3 length: 14 amino acids. The ends were cut back, 0 bases at V and 7 bases at J, with 10 bases in the middle. DNA of the CDR3: TGTGCCAGCAGTTACTCGGGGTCGGGAAATGAGCAGTTCTTC. As protein: CASSYSGSGNEQFF.

This clone was detected a few times. This chain links TRBV18 with TRBJ2-7; weak D call: TRBD1 (6 bases). The germline CDR1 and CDR2 sequences are KGHSH and LQKENI. Between the trimmed V and J ends, which lost 6 bases and 2 bases, there was a span of 20 bases. The CDR3 is 16 amino acids. The CDR3 region has the DNA TGTGCCAGCTCGCGGCTAACAGGGCTACCTACCTACGAGCAGTACTTC. This codes for CASSRLTGLPTYEQYF.

This clone was picked up a small number of times. This sequence joins TRBV5-1 and TRBJ1-1; a possible D gene is TRBD1 (5 bases). The length of the CDR3 is 16 residues. The germline CDR1 and CDR2 sequences are SGHRS and YFSETQ. Trimming stripped 0 bases from V and 1 base from J, with 13 bases between. Here the CDR3 DNA reads TGCGCCAGCAGCTTGGCGGGTGGGGCCCAGAACACTGAAGCTTTCTTT. Translation: CASSLAGGAQNTEAFF.

The chain employs TRBV19 and TRBJ1-1; 10 nucleotides align to TRBD1. Germline V gene sequence: CDR1 LNHDA, CDR2 SQIVND (reference sequence). V was clipped by 4 bases and J by 13 bases; unmatched bases: 12. The CDR3 length is 14 residues. The CDR3 protein is CASSTLGTGVHSFF. The CDR3 bases are TGTGCCAGTAGTACCCTCGGGACAGGGGTCCATAGTTTCTTT.

V gene TRBV19 combines with J gene TRBJ2-3; 9 positions agree with TRBD1. Germline V lookup: CDR1 LNHDA, CDR2 SQIVND (reference sequence). Trimming took 6 bases from V and 4 from J; bases not matched to a gene: 8. CDR3 length equals 15 residues. This CDR3 reads CASSTGGVGADTQYF. The CDR3 DNA reads as TGTGCCAGTAGCACAGGGGGCGTGGGAGCAGATACGCAGTATTTT.

This clone occurred many times. The chain couples TRBV29-1 to TRBJ2-7; TRBD2 might be the D (6 bases). The CDR3 consists of 14 residues. With 4 bases removed from V and 0 bases from J, the gap between germline ends came to 13 bases. Germline V lookup: CDR1 SQVTM, CDR2 ANQGSEA. The CDR3 here is CSVGVRESSYEQYF. The CDR3 DNA is TGCAGCGTTGGGGTACGGGAGAGCTCCTACGAGCAGTACTTC.

The V and J genes are TRBV2 and TRBJ1-2; 8 positions agree with TRBD1. With 4 bases clipped from V and 8 bases from J, the junction kept 6 bases outside the gene matches. Germline loops: CDR1 SNHLY, CDR2 FYNNEI. The CDR3 sequence is 13 residues long. CDR3 DNA sequence: TGTGCCAGCAGTGGGGGACAGGTCGAAGGCTACACCTTC. Amino acids: CASSGGQVEGYTF.

The chain joins TRBV7-9 to TRBJ1-2; 8 bases line up with TRBD1. This CDR3 region has 11 residues. Losses at the gene ends were 5 bases for V and 8 bases for J; bases not matched to a gene: 1. Per germline, CDR1 SEHNR and CDR2 FQNEAQ (reference sequence). CDR3 bases: TGTGCCAGCAGCCGACAGGGGGGCTACACCTTC. This translates into CASSRQGGYTF.

The chain links TRBV2 to TRBJ1-5, with D unclear. CDR3 length: 14 residues. V lost 3 bases and J lost 1, with 7 bases in between. CDR1 is SNHLY and CDR2 is FYNNEI in the germline V gene. Written as DNA, the CDR3 is TGTGCCAGCAGTGAGTCCAGGAGCAATCAGCCCCAGCATTTT. It is translated as CASSESRSNQPQHF. The full variable domain, in which reference TRBV2 and TRBJ1-5 provide the parts outside the CDR3, is EPEVTQTPSHQVTQMGQEVILRCVPISNHLYFYWYRQILGQKVEFLVSFYNNEISEKSEIFDDQFSVERPDGSNFTLKIRSTKLEDSAMYFCASSESRSNQPQHFGDGTRLSIL.

V usage is TRBV9 and J usage is TRBJ2-7, with TRBD2 as a possible D gene (5 bases). CDR3 length equals 14 residues. Deletions cut 4 bases from V and 3 bases from J, with 14 bases between. CDR1 and CDR2 from the germline V gene are SGDLS and YYNGEE. The chain's CDR3 is CASSKRASSYEQYF. In DNA, the CDR3 is TGTGCCAGCAGCAAACGCGCTAGCAGCTACGAGCAGTACTTC.

The J gene is TRBJ2-1, the V gene TRBV23-1, with 11 bases matching TRBD2. TRBV23-1 is an open reading frame, and its role is uncertain. J was trimmed by 4 bases and V by 5 bases; bases with no gene match: 16. This CDR3 has 19 amino acids. In DNA, the CDR3 is TGCGCCAGCAGTTCAGGGGTCGGTAGCGGGAGGGCCTGGTACAATGAGCAGTTCTTC. Its protein is CASSSGVGSGRAWYNEQFF.

This clone was observed a single time. This chain joins TRBV5-4 and TRBJ2-3; D uncertain. There are 13 residues in the CDR3. The V end lost 4 bases, the J end lost 6 bases, and 12 bases lay between the germline ends. Germline-derived CDR1 and CDR2 are SGHNT and YYREEE (reference sequence). This CDR3 reads CASSPGLRDTQYF. The CDR3 DNA follows: TGTGCCAGCAGCCCTGGGCTTAGGGATACGCAGTATTTT.

The rearrangement joins TRBV10-3 to TRBJ1-2; D ambiguous. This CDR3 contains 12 residues. The V gene's germline CDR1 is ENHRY and CDR2 SYGVKD. V shed 5 bases and J shed 4 bases, with 8 bases lying between them. The CDR3 protein is CAISQDSYGYTF. CDR3 sequence (DNA): TGTGCCATCAGTCAGGATTCCTATGGCTACACCTTC.

This clone has only a few counts. The chain uses TRBV7-9 and TRBJ2-7, with D perhaps TRBD1 (5 bases). CDR1 is SEHNR and CDR2 is FQNEAQ in the germline V gene (reference sequence). CDR3 length: 14 amino acids. V lost 5 bases and J 0 bases, leaving 11 bases between the germline ends. This CDR3 reads CASSLNQGSYEQYF. CDR3 bases: TGTGCCAGCAGCCTGAACCAGGGCTCCTACGAGCAGTACTTC.

The genes are TRBV3-1 (or the pseudogene TRBV3-2) and TRBJ2-5, with 8 positions matching TRBD2. V lost 0 bases, J lost 1 base, and 7 bases stayed unmatched. The CDR3 contains 17 residues. Germline V gene lookup returns CDR1 LGHDT and CDR2 YNNKEL (reference sequence). DNA for the CDR3: TGTGCCAGCAGCCAAGATGGTACTAGCGGCCCCCAAGAGACCCAGTACTTC. Translated: CASSQDGTSGPQETQYF.

The chain joins TRBV7-3 to TRBJ2-3, with 9 bases lining up with TRBD2. Trimming at V came to 5 bases and at J to 6 bases, leaving 9 bases not matched to a gene. The germline V gene has CDR1 SGHTA and CDR2 FQGTGA. This CDR3 contains 15 residues. Here the CDR3 reads CASSASGGRGDTQYF. As DNA, the CDR3 is TGTGCCAGCAGCGCGTCTGGCGGGAGGGGGGATACGCAGTATTTT.

The V call is TRBV4-1, the J call TRBJ2-3, with TRBD1 as a possible D gene (5 bases). Trimming took 0 bases from V and 4 from J, leaving 14 bases between them. The CDR3 runs to 16 residues. The germline V gene has CDR1 MGHRA and CDR2 YSYEKL. The CDR3 loop is CASSQDYGRVPDTQYF. The DNA for the CDR3 is TGCGCCAGCAGCCAAGATTATGGCAGGGTCCCAGATACGCAGTATTTT.